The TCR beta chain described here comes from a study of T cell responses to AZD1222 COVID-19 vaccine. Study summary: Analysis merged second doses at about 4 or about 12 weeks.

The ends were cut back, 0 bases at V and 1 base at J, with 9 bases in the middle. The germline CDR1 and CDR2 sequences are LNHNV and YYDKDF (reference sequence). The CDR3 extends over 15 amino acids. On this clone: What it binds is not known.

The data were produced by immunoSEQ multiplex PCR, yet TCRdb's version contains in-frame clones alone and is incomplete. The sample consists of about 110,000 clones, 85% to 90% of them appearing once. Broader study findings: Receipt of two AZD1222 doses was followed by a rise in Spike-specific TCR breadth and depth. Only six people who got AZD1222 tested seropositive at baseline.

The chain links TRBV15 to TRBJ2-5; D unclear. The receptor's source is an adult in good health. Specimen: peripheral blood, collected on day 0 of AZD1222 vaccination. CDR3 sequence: CATSRDPAIQETQYF. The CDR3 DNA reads TGTGCCACCAGCAGAGATCCAGCGATCCAAGAGACCCAGTACTTC.